The 12 T cell receptor beta chains listed next were all sequenced from one sample in a study of T cell responses to AZD1222 COVID-19 vaccine. Assay: immunoSEQ multiplex PCR; the TCRdb copy retains only in-frame clones and omits some. The top ten hold over 1.5% of the sample, which has 120,000 or so clones, roughly 90% seen once. The sequences come from peripheral blood, collected on day 0 of AZD1222 vaccination. The receptor set was obtained from an adult in good health.

This chain joins TRBV18 and TRBJ1-1; D possibly corresponds to TRBD1 (5 bases). The CDR3 is 16 residues long. V was pared by 5 bases and J by 0 bases, with 16 bases between. Germline V gene lookup returns CDR1 KGHSH and CDR2 LQKENI. CDR3 sequence (DNA): TGTGCCAGCTCAAAAGGGGCAGGGCCTATGAACACTGAAGCTTTCTTT. Encoded protein: CASSKGAGPMNTEAFF.

The V call is TRBV2, the J call TRBJ1-1; D may be TRBD1 (5 bases). The CDR3 has 13 amino acids. The germline CDR1 and CDR2 sequences are SNHLY and FYNNEI. Deletions cut 3 bases from V and 6 bases from J, with 11 bases between. The CDR3 nucleotides read TGTGCCAGCAGTGATGCGGGGCGGGCTGAAGCTTTCTTT. Protein product: CASSDAGRAEAFF. Filled out from reference TRBV2 and TRBJ1-1, the complete variable domain reads EPEVTQTPSHQVTQMGQEVILRCVPISNHLYFYWYRQILGQKVEFLVSFYNNEISEKSEIFDDQFSVERPDGSNFTLKIRSTKLEDSAMYFCASSDAGRAEAFFGQGTRLTVV.

The V and J genes are TRBV11-2 and TRBJ2-6, with D possibly called TRBD1 or TRBD2 (6 bases each). This CDR3 comprises 18 residues. Per germline, CDR1 SGHAT and CDR2 FQNNGV. The V gene lost 4 bases and the J gene lost 0 bases, with 16 bases spanning the gap. CDR3 loop: CASSSLKGGLSGANVLTF. DNA of the CDR3: TGTGCCAGCAGCTCCCTTAAAGGGGGGCTCTCTGGGGCCAACGTCCTGACTTTC. Full variable domain (rest looked up from reference TRBV11-2 and TRBJ2-6): EAGVAQSPRYKIIEKRQSVAFWCNPISGHATLYWYQQILGQGPKLLIQFQNNGVVDDSQLPKDRFSAERLKGVDSTLKIQPAKLEDSAVYLCASSSLKGGLSGANVLTFGAGSRLTVL.

The rearrangement uses TRBV2 and TRBJ1-3; no definite D call. This CDR3 comprises 14 residues. The ends were cut back, 6 bases at V and 4 bases at J, with 13 bases in the middle. Per germline, CDR1 SNHLY and CDR2 FYNNEI. CDR3 in amino acids: CASSASHEGNTIYF. The CDR3 DNA reads as TGTGCCAGCAGCGCTAGCCATGAAGGAAACACCATATATTTT.

This chain links TRBV10-2 with TRBJ2-5; the match to TRBD2 covers 7 bases. V lost 6 bases to trimming and J lost 3 bases; unmatched junction nucleotides: 4. CDR3 length equals 13 residues. CDR1 WSHSY and CDR2 SAAADI come from the germline V gene. The chain's CDR3 is CASRETSEETQYF. DNA for the CDR3: TGCGCCAGCAGAGAAACTAGCGAAGAGACCCAGTACTTC.

This chain joins TRBV5-1 and TRBJ1-1; D possibly corresponds to TRBD1 (5 bases). CDR3 length: 14 amino acids. Trimming took off 0 bases at V and 5 bases at J, with 11 bases between the two ends. The germline CDR1 and CDR2 sequences are SGHRS and YFSETQ. The CDR3, as DNA: TGCGCCAGCAGCTTGGCCGGGGCGGGTACTGAAGCTTTCTTT. Residues: CASSLAGAGTEAFF.

The chain joins TRBV6-5 to TRBJ2-7; possible D gene TRBD1, 5 bases. The CDR3 runs to 12 residues. Germline V lookup: CDR1 MNHEY, CDR2 SVGAGI. V was trimmed by 6 bases and J by 4 bases, leaving 10 bases between them. The CDR3 DNA is TGTGCCAGCAGGTCAGGGTTATACGAGCAGTACTTC. Residues: CASRSGLYEQYF.

This clone was seen a single time. The V gene is TRBV5-6, the J gene TRBJ2-1; D remains unclear. V was shortened by 2 bases and J by 0 bases, with 9 bases between the two germline ends. The CDR3 totals 15 residues. The germline V gene has CDR1 SGHDT and CDR2 YYEEEE. The CDR3 bases are TGTGCCAGCAGCTTAAGGGTAAGCTCCTACAATGAGCAGTTCTTC. Translating gives CASSLRVSSYNEQFF.

The chain links TRBV5-1 to TRBJ1-1; no clear D gene. The CDR3 spans 13 residues. Germline lookup yields CDR1 SGHRS and CDR2 YFSETQ. V was clipped by 1 base and J by 2 bases, with 6 bases between them. The CDR3 here is CASSLSTNTEAFF. As DNA, the CDR3 is TGCGCCAGCAGCTTGTCGACCAACACTGAAGCTTTCTTT. Full variable domain (missing parts from reference TRBV5-1 and TRBJ1-1): KAGVTQTPRYLIKTRGQQVTLSCSPISGHRSVSWYQQTPGQGLQFLFEYFSETQRNKGNFPGRFSGRQFSNSRSEMNVSTLELGDSALYLCASSLSTNTEAFFGQGTRLTVV.

CDR3 nucleotide sequence: TGTGCCAGCAGCAACAGTTATAGCAATCAGCCCCAGCATTTT. Protein sequence: CASSNSYSNQPQHF. The chain carries TRBV7-9 and TRBJ1-5; D call uncertain. This CDR3 spans 14 amino acids. V lost 5 bases and J 0 bases, leaving 8 bases between the germline ends. The germline gives CDR1 SEHNR, CDR2 FQNEAQ (reference sequence).

The chain combines TRBV29-1 with TRBJ1-1; D is undetermined. The CDR3 spans 13 residues. Germline V gene data show CDR1 as SQVTM and CDR2 as ANQGSEA. Deletions cut 1 base from V and 2 bases from J, with 8 bases between. The chain's CDR3 is CSVEGSVNTEAFF. DNA of the CDR3: TGCAGCGTTGAAGGGTCAGTCAACACTGAAGCTTTCTTT.

This chain links TRBV28 with TRBJ1-5, with D tentatively TRBD1 (6 bases). Looked up from germline, CDR1 is MDHEN and CDR2 is SYDVKM. V was pared by 5 bases and J by 3 bases, with 14 bases between. The CDR3 is 15 amino acids. The CDR3 sequence is CASSPQQGNNQPQHF. CDR3 coding DNA: TGTGCCAGCAGTCCTCAACAGGGAAACAATCAGCCCCAGCATTTT.